Following are 2 T cell receptor beta chains from one sample sequenced in a study of read filtering for tumor transcriptome and immune sequencing. This library used roughly 370 ng RNA and molecular barcoded adaptors spanning alpha/delta and beta/gamma chains. TCRdb re-called the reads through MiXCR, storing one row per CDR3 protein. The sample holds 100,000 to 150,000 distinct CDR3 sequences, over 10% seen once. Sequenced sample: a population of CD138-negative cells sorted from bone marrow. Receptor source: a donor aged 40 or over with multiple myeloma.

This clonotype was observed a single time. The V gene is TRBV4-1, the J gene TRBJ2-7, with no clear D. From germline, CDR1 is MGHRA and CDR2 YSYEKL. V was pared by 0 bases and J by 5 bases, with 14 bases between. The CDR3 covers 15 residues. The CDR3 DNA is TGCGCCAGCAGCCAAGATTGGGCGGCTGGCGACGAGCAGTACTTC. This codes for CASSQDWAAGDEQYF.

The CDR3 region is CASSIDYLTSGRYNEQFF. CDR3 coding DNA: TGTGCCAGTAGTATAGACTACCTCACTAGCGGGAGATACAATGAGCAGTTCTTC. This rearrangement joins TRBV19 to TRBJ2-1; 11 bases are a match to TRBD2. CDR3 size: 18 residues. Germline CDR1 reads LNHDA; CDR2 reads SQIVND (reference sequence). V was pared by 0 bases and J by 4 bases, with 8 bases of the junction left unmatched.